Below, one T cell receptor beta chain is given with its context. The antigen is unknown. Clones were read by immunoSEQ multiplex PCR, and TCRdb kept only the in-frame ones, dropping some. This table holds approximately 190,000 clones, roughly 90% found once. The source of the sample is a study of T cell responses to AZD1222 COVID-19 vaccine. Findings and limits, study-wide: Per reports, nearly half of all spike-specific TCRs target regions that are unmutated in variants.

V gave up 6 bases and J gave up 8 bases, with 17 bases separating them. Germline values: CDR1 MNHEY, CDR2 SMNVEV (reference sequence). The CDR3 is made up of 14 amino acids. The material was peripheral blood, obtained on day 0 of AZD1222 vaccination. The receptor's source is an adult in good health. This chain joins TRBV27 and TRBJ2-1; D perhaps matches TRBD2 (5 bases). CDR3 region: CASSEGRWFDEQFF. As DNA, the CDR3 is TGTGCCAGCAGCGAGGGTCGGTGGTTCGATGAGCAGTTCTTC.